This T cell receptor beta chain comes out of a study of blood T cell repertoires in COVID-19. Those who participated ranged in age from roughly 18 to 90 years and resided in some 24 US areas. Cohorts were based on clinical histories the participants reported. The repertoire was sequenced with immunoSEQ multiplex PCR; TCRdb's copy has only in-frame clones and lacks some. The table has approximately 140,000 clones, 84% seen once. This CDR3 spans 13 amino acids. V shed 4 bases and J 3 bases; nucleotides not matched to a gene: 2. From germline, CDR1 is SGHAT and CDR2 FQNNGV. The sample comprised PBMCs or T cells enriched from blood (not recorded which). This clonotype was sampled from a man in his forties with acute COVID-19. V is TRBV11-2 and J is TRBJ1-2, with 7 bases matching TRBD1. For the CDR3, the DNA is TGTGCCAGCAGCTCAACAGGGGACTATGGCTACACCTTC. It translates to CASSSTGDYGYTF.